The entry that follows covers one T cell receptor (beta chain) sequence. Its antigen is still unknown. This specimen belongs to a study of OX40 agonist ivuxolimab in advanced cancers. Notes on the study in general: There were, on average, more expanded clones in CD8+ T cells than in CD4+.

The V gene's germline CDR1 is MNHNS and CDR2 SASEGT. CDR3 length equals 13 residues. The V end was cut by 6 bases, the J end by 5 bases, with 10 bases between. TCRdb's table, derived via immunoSEQ multiplex PCR, lists solely in-frame clones and lacks some. The sample lists fewer than 80,000 clones, approximately 83% occurring once. This clonotype originated in an adult with an advanced solid tumor such as melanoma, head and neck, liver or kidney cancer. Sequenced material: CD4+ or CD8+ T cells sorted from blood, taken in a trial of the OX40 agonist ivuxolimab. The rearrangement uses TRBV6-1 and TRBJ2-2; D not certain. The CDR3, as DNA: TGTGCCAGCAGGGTTCAACATACCGGGGAGCTGTTTTTT. Translated, it gives CASRVQHTGELFF.